This T cell receptor (beta chain) was obtained from a study of T cell responses to AZD1222 COVID-19 vaccine. Study observations and caveats: AZD1222 recipients seropositive at baseline numbered only 5 or 6. Nearly half of unique spike-specific TCRs reportedly avoided B.1.351 and B.1.1.7 mutated regions. Samples come after the peak T cell response, not at day 14. Most donors were white British, females outnumbered males, and clonal diversity was possibly underestimated.

Concerning this clone: Its specificity is not known.

V lost 7 bases and J lost 7, with 17 bases in between. CDR3 length: 14 amino acids. Germline lookup yields CDR1 SGHAT and CDR2 FQNNGV. Clones were read by immunoSEQ multiplex PCR, and TCRdb kept only the in-frame ones, dropping some. The table includes over 90,000 clones, 91% detected once. This TCR was sampled from an adult in good health. The sample was peripheral blood, taken on day 0 of AZD1222 vaccination. This rearrangement joins TRBV11-2 to TRBJ2-1; the D call may be TRBD1 or TRBD2 (5 bases each). The CDR3 sequence: CASNFGTLGNEQFF. As DNA, the CDR3 is TGTGCCAGCAACTTCGGGACCCTCGGGAATGAGCAGTTCTTC. Combining the CDR3 with reference TRBV11-2 and TRBJ2-1 gives the whole variable domain EAGVAQSPRYKIIEKRQSVAFWCNPISGHATLYWYQQILGQGPKLLIQFQNNGVVDDSQLPKDRFSAERLKGVDSTLKIQPAKLEDSAVYLCASNFGTLGNEQFFGPGTRLTVL.